Shown below are 19 T cell receptor beta chains from a single sample sequenced in a study of blood T cell repertoires in COVID-19. Clones were read by immunoSEQ multiplex PCR, and TCRdb kept only the in-frame ones, dropping some. The sample has about 200,000 clones; 86% are singletons. The source material was PBMCs or T cells enriched from blood (not recorded which). These receptor sequences come from a woman in her 40s in a cohort exposed to, infected with or recovered from COVID-19 (not recorded which).

J is TRBJ2-5 and V is TRBV5-1, with D possibly being TRBD2 (7 bases). CDR3 length: 15 amino acids. CDR1 is SGHRS, CDR2 YFSETQ, per germline. V lost 2 bases and J lost 5, with 16 bases in between. CDR3 residues: CASSFGGGGGETQYF. CDR3 bases: TGCGCCAGCAGCTTCGGCGGGGGCGGTGGGGAGACCCAGTACTTC.

The chain carries TRBV5-6 and TRBJ2-4, with TRBD1 matching over 10 bases. The CDR3 is 15 amino acids. CDR1 is SGHDT and CDR2 is YYEEEE in the germline V gene. The V and J ends lost 5 bases and 5 bases, in that order; junction bases with no gene match: 7. This CDR3 is CASRGTGAIQNIQYF. Written as DNA, the CDR3 is TGTGCCAGCAGGGGGACAGGGGCGATTCAAAACATTCAGTACTTC.

This rearrangement joins TRBV11-3 to TRBJ2-2; D might be TRBD2 (5 bases). The germline CDR1 and CDR2 sequences are SGHNT and YENEEA. The V gene lost 5 bases and the J gene lost 7 bases, with 11 bases spanning the gap. This CDR3 region has 13 residues. The CDR3 DNA sequence: TGTGCCAGCAGCGGCTCGCGGGTCGGGGAGCTGTTTTTT. Protein product: CASSGSRVGELFF. The full variable domain, in which reference TRBV11-3 and TRBJ2-2 provide the parts outside the CDR3, is EAGVVQSPRYKIIEKKQPVAFWCNPISGHNTLYWYLQNLGQGPELLIRYENEEAVDDSQLPKDRFSAERLKGVDSTLKIQPAELGDSAVYLCASSGSRVGELFFGEGSRLTVL.

This sequence joins TRBV28 and TRBJ1-2, with a tentative D call TRBD1 (5 bases). V gave up 2 bases and J gave up 4 bases, with 11 bases separating them. Germline-derived CDR1 and CDR2 are MDHEN and SYDVKM. This CDR3 contains 14 residues. This CDR3 is CASSLPDRLYGYTF. Written as DNA, the CDR3 is TGTGCCAGCAGTTTACCCGACAGACTCTATGGCTACACCTTC.

This sequence joins TRBV7-6 and TRBJ2-3; 8 nucleotides agree with TRBD2. Germline assignment: CDR1 SGHVS and CDR2 FNYEAQ. This CDR3 comprises 15 residues. After removal of 2 bases from V and 5 bases from J, the junction contained 6 bases not matched to a gene. CDR3 coding DNA: TGTGCCAGCAGCTTAACGGGAGGGCCTGGAGATACGCAGTATTTT. Translating gives CASSLTGGPGDTQYF.

The chain links TRBV29-1 to TRBJ1-5, with a weak D call TRBD1 (6 bases). The length of the CDR3 is 14 residues. The V gene's germline CDR1 is SQVTM and CDR2 ANQGSEA. The V end lost 5 bases, the J end lost 7 bases, and 18 bases lay between the germline ends. The CDR3 loop is CSVQVGGARQPQHF. Here the CDR3 DNA reads TGCAGCGTTCAGGTGGGGGGGGCTCGGCAGCCCCAGCATTTT.

This clone appeared once. This chain connects TRBV5-1 to TRBJ2-2; 7 positions agree with TRBD2. In germline, CDR1 is SGHRS, CDR2 YFSETQ. V lost 4 bases, J lost 0 bases, and 6 bases stayed unmatched. CDR3 size: 16 residues. CDR3 residues: CASSSPAGTNTGELFF. In nucleotides, the CDR3 is TGCGCCAGCAGCAGTCCAGCGGGGACGAACACCGGGGAGCTGTTTTTT. Filled out from reference TRBV5-1 and TRBJ2-2, the complete variable domain reads KAGVTQTPRYLIKTRGQQVTLSCSPISGHRSVSWYQQTPGQGLQFLFEYFSETQRNKGNFPGRFSGRQFSNSRSEMNVSTLELGDSALYLCASSSPAGTNTGELFFGEGSRLTVL.

V usage is TRBV27 and J usage is TRBJ2-7, with 8 bases fitting TRBD2. CDR1 is MNHEY and CDR2 is SMNVEV in the germline V gene (reference sequence). There are 16 residues in the CDR3. V shed 5 bases, J shed 0 bases, and the junction held 9 bases outside the gene matches. CDR3 nucleotide sequence: TGTGCCAGCAGTATCTCTACGCGGGAGGTCTCCTACGAGCAGTACTTC. Its translation: CASSISTREVSYEQYF.

This sequence joins TRBV2 and TRBJ2-2; tentatively, D is TRBD1 (6 bases). This CDR3 has 13 amino acids. V was cut by 3 bases and J by 6 bases, with 8 bases left in between. Germline CDR1 is SNHLY and CDR2 is FYNNEI. The CDR3 is CASSDQGSGELFF. The CDR3 coding sequence is TGTGCCAGCAGTGATCAGGGGTCCGGGGAGCTGTTTTTT.

This chain joins TRBV6-5 and TRBJ1-2; D call uncertain. CDR3 length: 15 amino acids. Germline CDR1 MNHEY, CDR2 SVGAGI. The ends were cut back, 6 bases at V and 0 bases at J, with 14 bases in the middle. This CDR3 is CASRAPGRPNYGYTF. The DNA for the CDR3 is TGTGCCAGCAGAGCGCCGGGTCGCCCTAACTATGGCTACACCTTC.

V is TRBV19 and J is TRBJ2-6; TRBD2 might be the D (5 bases). Trimming removed 8 bases from V and 0 bases from J, with 8 bases in between. The CDR3 length is 14 residues. Germline V lookup: CDR1 LNHDA, CDR2 SQIVND (reference sequence). CDR3 DNA: TGTGCCAGTCTTGGGAGCTCTGGGGCCAACGTCCTGACTTTC. Protein: CASLGSSGANVLTF.

The chain couples TRBV5-1 to TRBJ1-2, with D perhaps TRBD1 (6 bases). The CDR3 runs 16 residues. Germline V gene sequence: CDR1 SGHRS, CDR2 YFSETQ. Trimming left V 0 bases short and J 3 bases short, with 15 bases between. The CDR3 loop is CASSLAGAGGDYGYTF. The CDR3, as DNA: TGCGCCAGCAGCTTGGCCGGGGCGGGGGGCGACTATGGCTACACCTTC.

The CDR3 sequence: CASRFGTGNQPQHF. The DNA for the CDR3 is TGTGCCAGCAGGTTCGGGACAGGGAATCAGCCCCAGCATTTT. The gene calls are TRBV27 and TRBJ1-5, with 9 bases that match TRBD1. The germline V gene encodes CDR1 MNHEY and CDR2 SMNVEV (reference sequence). The CDR3 is 14 amino acids. The ends lost 6 bases at V and 4 bases at J; junction bases unmatched: 4.

In its sample, this clone was seen many times. The V and J genes are TRBV30 and TRBJ2-7; tentatively, D is TRBD2 (5 bases). The CDR3 is 10 amino acids. V was shortened by 5 bases and J by 11 bases, with 13 bases between the two germline ends. From germline, CDR1 is GTSNPN and CDR2 SVGIG (reference sequence). CDR3 amino acids: CAWRAEMKYF. The CDR3 DNA is TGTGCCTGGCGAGCGGAGATGAAGTACTTC.

This clone was seen a handful of times. V and J are TRBV5-5 and TRBJ1-5; TRBD1 matches at 7 bases. This CDR3 contains 15 residues. Unmatched junction bases numbered 7, after V lost 4 bases and J lost 3 bases. CDR1 is SGHKS, CDR2 YYEKEE, per germline (reference sequence). CDR3 nucleotide sequence: TGTGCCAGCAGCCCGACAGGGTACTTCAATCAGCCCCAGCATTTT. It encodes CASSPTGYFNQPQHF.

This chain joins TRBV18 and TRBJ2-1; possible D gene TRBD1, 5 bases. The V and J ends lost 0 bases and 8 bases respectively, with 17 bases between them. This CDR3 has 16 residues. Germline CDR1 KGHSH, CDR2 LQKENI. CDR3 amino acids: CASSPPKGLGFYEQFF. The CDR3 DNA reads as TGTGCCAGCTCACCACCGAAGGGGTTGGGCTTCTATGAGCAGTTCTTC. The whole variable domain, remainder taken from reference TRBV18 and TRBJ2-1, is NAGVMQNPRHLVRRRGQEARLRCSPMKGHSHVYWYRQLPEEGLKFMVYLQKENIIDESGMPKERFSAEFPKEGPSILRIQQVVRGDSAAYFCASSPPKGLGFYEQFFGPGTRLTVL.

The rearrangement links TRBV9 to TRBJ2-7, with a possible D match to TRBD2 (7 bases). The germline gives CDR1 SGDLS, CDR2 YYNGEE. Trimming removed 2 bases from V and 3 bases from J, with 15 bases in between. The CDR3 totals 15 residues. The CDR3 reads CASSVGGTYYYEQYF. The CDR3, as DNA: TGTGCCAGCAGCGTGGGGGGGACATACTACTACGAGCAGTACTTC.

The chain has TRBV4-1 and TRBJ2-7, with 10 bases that match TRBD2. The trim removed 2 bases at V and 2 bases at J, leaving 3 bases unmatched. Looked up from germline, CDR1 is MGHRA and CDR2 is YSYEKL. The CDR3 runs to 15 residues. The CDR3 region is CASSQLAGATYEQYF. DNA for the CDR3: TGCGCCAGCAGCCAACTAGCGGGGGCAACCTACGAGCAGTACTTC.

This chain joins TRBV15 and TRBJ1-2; D possibly corresponds to TRBD1 (5 bases). This CDR3 spans 15 amino acids. Between the trimmed V and J ends, which lost 3 bases and 3 bases, there was a span of 14 bases. Germline V gene data show CDR1 as LNHNV and CDR2 as YYDKDF (reference sequence). Here the CDR3 reads CATSSPSTAHYGYTF. The DNA for the CDR3 is TGTGCCACCAGCAGTCCGTCGACAGCTCACTATGGCTACACCTTC.